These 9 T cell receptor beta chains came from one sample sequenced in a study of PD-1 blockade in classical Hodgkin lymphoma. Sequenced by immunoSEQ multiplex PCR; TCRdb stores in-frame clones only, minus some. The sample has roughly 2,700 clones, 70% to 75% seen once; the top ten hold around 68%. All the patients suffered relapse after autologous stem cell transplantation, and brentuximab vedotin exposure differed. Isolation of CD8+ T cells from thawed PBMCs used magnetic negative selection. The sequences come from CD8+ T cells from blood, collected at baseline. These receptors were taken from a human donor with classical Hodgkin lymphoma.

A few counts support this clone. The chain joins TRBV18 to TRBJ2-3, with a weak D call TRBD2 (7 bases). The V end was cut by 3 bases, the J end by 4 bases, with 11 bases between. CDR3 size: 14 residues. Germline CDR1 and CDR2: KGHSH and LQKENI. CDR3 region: CASSPAGGPDTQYF. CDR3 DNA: TGTGCCAGCTCACCGGCCGGGGGGCCAGATACGCAGTATTTT.

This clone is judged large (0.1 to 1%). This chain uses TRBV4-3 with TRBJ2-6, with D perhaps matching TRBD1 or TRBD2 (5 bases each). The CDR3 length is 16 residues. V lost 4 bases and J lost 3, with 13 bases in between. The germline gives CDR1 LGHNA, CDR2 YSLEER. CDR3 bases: TGCGCCAGCAGCCCTTACGAGGGGAGTGGGGCCAACGTCCTGACTTTC. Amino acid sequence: CASSPYEGSGANVLTF.

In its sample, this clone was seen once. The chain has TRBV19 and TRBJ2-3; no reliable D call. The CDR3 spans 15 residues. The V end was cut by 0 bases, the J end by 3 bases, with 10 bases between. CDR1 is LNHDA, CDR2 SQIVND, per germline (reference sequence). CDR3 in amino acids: CASSIDLGLTDTQYF. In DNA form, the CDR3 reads TGTGCCAGTAGTATAGATCTGGGGTTAACAGATACGCAGTATTTT.

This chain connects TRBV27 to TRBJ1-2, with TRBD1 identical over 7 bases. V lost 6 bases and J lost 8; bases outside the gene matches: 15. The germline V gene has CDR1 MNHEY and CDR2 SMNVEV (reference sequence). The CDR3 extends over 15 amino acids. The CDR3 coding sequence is TGTGCCAGCAGGAAAGGGACAGATCACTCCGGGGGCTACACCTTC. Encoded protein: CASRKGTDHSGGYTF.

CDR3 sequence: CASSYSLNTEAFF. CDR3 nucleotide sequence: TGTGCCAGCAGTTACTCATTGAACACTGAAGCTTTCTTT. This chain links TRBV6-5 with TRBJ1-1; D is ambiguous. The V end lost 0 bases, the J end lost 0 bases, and 2 bases lay between the germline ends. In germline, CDR1 is MNHEY, CDR2 SVGAGI. This CDR3 region has 13 residues.

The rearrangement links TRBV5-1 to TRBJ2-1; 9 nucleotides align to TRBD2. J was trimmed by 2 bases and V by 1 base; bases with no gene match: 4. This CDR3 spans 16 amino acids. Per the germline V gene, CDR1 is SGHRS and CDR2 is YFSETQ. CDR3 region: CASSLWASGAYNEQFF. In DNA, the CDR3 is TGCGCCAGCAGCTTGTGGGCTAGCGGGGCCTACAATGAGCAGTTCTTC.

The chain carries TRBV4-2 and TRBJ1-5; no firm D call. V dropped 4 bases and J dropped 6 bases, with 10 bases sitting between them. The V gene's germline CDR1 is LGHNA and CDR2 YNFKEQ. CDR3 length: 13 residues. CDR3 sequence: CASSLEGGQPQHF. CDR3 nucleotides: TGTGCCAGCAGCCTAGAGGGCGGTCAGCCCCAGCATTTT.

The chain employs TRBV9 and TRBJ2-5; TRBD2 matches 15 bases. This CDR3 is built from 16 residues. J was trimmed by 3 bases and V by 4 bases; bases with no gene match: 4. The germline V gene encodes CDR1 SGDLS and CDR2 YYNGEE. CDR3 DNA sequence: TGTGCCAGCAGCCCCTGGACTAGCGGGGGGGAAGAGACCCAGTACTTC. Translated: CASSPWTSGGEETQYF. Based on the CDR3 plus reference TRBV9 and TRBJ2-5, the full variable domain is DSGVTQTPKHLITATGQRVTLRCSPRSGDLSVYWYQQSLDQGLQFLIQYYNGEERAKGNILERFSAQQFPDLHSELNLSSLELGDSALYFCASSPWTSGGEETQYFGPGTRLLVL.

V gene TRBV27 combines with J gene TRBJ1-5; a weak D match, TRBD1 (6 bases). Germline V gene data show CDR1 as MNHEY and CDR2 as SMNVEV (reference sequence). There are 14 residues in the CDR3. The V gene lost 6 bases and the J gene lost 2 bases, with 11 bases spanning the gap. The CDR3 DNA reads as TGTGCCAGCAGGGAGGGGGTGGGCAATCAGCCCCAGCATTTT. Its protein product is CASREGVGNQPQHF.